There are many counts of the clone carrying this T cell receptor beta chain. Clones were sequenced by immunoSEQ multiplex PCR, and TCRdb holds only the in-frame ones, with some missing. The sample includes some 1,100,000 clones, around 82% seen only once; the top ten take about 0.52%. The data were taken from a study of shared clonotypes between healthy human individuals. CDR1 ENHRY and CDR2 SYGVKD come from the germline V gene. The V and J ends lost 5 bases and 8 bases respectively, with 12 bases between them. The CDR3 loop spans 12 amino acids. Sequenced: memory CD4+ T cells from PBMCs. Subset described: CD45RA-negative fraction. The chain links TRBV10-3 to TRBJ1-2; maybe TRBD1 (6 bases). The clonotype originates from a man aged 18 to 30 in good health. Some clones in this sample may be carry-over from other donors' samples. The CDR3 reads CAISPQGFGYTF. DNA for the CDR3: TGTGCCATCAGTCCACAGGGTTTCGGCTACACCTTC.